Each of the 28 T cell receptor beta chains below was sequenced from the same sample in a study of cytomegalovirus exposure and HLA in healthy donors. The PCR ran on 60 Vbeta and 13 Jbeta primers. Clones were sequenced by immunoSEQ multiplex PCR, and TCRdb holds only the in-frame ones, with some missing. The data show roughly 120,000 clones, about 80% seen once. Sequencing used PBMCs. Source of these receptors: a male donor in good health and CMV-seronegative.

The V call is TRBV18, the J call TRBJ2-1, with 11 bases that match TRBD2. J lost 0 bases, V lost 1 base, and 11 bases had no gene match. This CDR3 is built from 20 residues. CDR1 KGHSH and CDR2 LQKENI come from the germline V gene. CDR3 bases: TGTGCCAGCTCACCACTAAGGACTAGCGGGTCCCGCAGCTCCTACAATGAGCAGTTCTTC. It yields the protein CASSPLRTSGSRSSYNEQFF.

CDR3 in amino acids: CASSPGTGAEQYF. CDR3 in DNA: TGTGCCAGCAGTCCCGGGACAGGGGCCGAGCAGTACTTC. This chain connects TRBV2 to TRBJ2-7; 10 nucleotides align to TRBD1. The junction had 4 bases not matched to a gene; V was cut back by 5 bases and J by 6 bases. Germline-derived CDR1 and CDR2 are SNHLY and FYNNEI. The CDR3 contains 13 residues.

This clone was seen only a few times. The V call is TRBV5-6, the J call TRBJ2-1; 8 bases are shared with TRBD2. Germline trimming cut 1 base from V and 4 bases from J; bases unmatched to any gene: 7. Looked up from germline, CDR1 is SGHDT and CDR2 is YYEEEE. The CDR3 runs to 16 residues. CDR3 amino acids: CASSLPSGGAYNEQFF. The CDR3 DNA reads TGTGCCAGCAGCTTGCCGTCCGGGGGGGCTTACAATGAGCAGTTCTTC.

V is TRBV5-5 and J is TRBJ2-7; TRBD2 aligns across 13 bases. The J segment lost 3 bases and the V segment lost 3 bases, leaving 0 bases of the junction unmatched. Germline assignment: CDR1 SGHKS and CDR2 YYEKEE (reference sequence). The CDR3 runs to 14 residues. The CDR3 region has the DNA TGTGCCAGCAGCTGGACTAGCGGGGGCTACGAGCAGTACTTC. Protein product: CASSWTSGGYEQYF.

CDR3 region: CASSPPLAGAAGQKNIQYF. CDR3 DNA sequence: TGTGCCAGCTCACCACCCCTAGCGGGGGCCGCGGGCCAAAAAAACATTCAGTACTTC. The chain links TRBV18 to TRBJ2-4, with 10 bases lining up with TRBD2. Trimming took 0 bases from V and 4 from J; bases not matched to a gene: 12. The germline gives CDR1 KGHSH, CDR2 LQKENI. The CDR3 runs to 19 residues.

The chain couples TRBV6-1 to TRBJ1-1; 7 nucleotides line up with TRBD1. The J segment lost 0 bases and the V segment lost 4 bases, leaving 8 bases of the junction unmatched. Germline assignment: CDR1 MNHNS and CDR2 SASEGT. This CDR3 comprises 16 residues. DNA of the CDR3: TGTGCCAGCAGTGCCAGGGGGTCACCCATGAACACTGAAGCTTTCTTT. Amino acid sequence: CASSARGSPMNTEAFF.

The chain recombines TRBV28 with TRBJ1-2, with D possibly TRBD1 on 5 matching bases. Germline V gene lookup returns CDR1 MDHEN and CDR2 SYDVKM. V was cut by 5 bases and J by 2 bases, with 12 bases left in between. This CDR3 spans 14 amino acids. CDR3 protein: CASSDTGLNYGYTF. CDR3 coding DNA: TGTGCCAGCAGTGATACAGGCCTGAACTATGGCTACACCTTC.

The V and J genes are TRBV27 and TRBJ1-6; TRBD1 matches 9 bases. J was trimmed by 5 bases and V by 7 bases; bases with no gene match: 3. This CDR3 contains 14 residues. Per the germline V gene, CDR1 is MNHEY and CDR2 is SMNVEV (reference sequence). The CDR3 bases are TGTGCCAGCAATCGACAGGGGGATAATTCACCCCTCCACTTT. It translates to CASNRQGDNSPLHF.

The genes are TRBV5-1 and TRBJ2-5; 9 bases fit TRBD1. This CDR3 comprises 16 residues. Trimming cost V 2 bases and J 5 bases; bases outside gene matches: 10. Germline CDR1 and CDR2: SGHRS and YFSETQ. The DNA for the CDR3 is TGCGCCAGCAGCTTTCACGACAGGGGGACAGCTGAGACCCAGTACTTC. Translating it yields CASSFHDRGTAETQYF.

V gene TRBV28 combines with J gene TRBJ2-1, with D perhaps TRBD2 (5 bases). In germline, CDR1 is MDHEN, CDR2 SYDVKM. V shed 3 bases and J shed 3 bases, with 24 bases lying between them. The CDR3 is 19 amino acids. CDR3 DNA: TGTGCCAGCAGTTTCCCGCCGGGATCCTCGGGATACTTCTACAATGAGCAGTTCTTC. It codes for CASSFPPGSSGYFYNEQFF.

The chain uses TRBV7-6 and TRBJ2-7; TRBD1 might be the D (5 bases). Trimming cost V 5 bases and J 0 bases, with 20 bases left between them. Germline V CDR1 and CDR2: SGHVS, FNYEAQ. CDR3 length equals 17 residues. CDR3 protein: CASSPRTLPGPSYEQYF. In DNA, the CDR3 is TGTGCCAGCAGCCCCCGGACACTCCCTGGTCCCTCCTACGAGCAGTACTTC.

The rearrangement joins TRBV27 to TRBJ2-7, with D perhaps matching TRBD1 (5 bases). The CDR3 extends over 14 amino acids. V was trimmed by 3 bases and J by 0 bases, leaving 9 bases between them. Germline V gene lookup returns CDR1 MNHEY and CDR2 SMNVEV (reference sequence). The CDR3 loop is CASSLTESSYEQYF. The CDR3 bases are TGTGCCAGCAGTTTGACAGAGAGCTCCTACGAGCAGTACTTC.

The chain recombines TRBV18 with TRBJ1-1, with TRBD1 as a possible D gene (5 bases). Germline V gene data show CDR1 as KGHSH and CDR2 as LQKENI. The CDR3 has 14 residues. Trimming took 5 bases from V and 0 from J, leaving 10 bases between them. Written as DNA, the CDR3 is TGTGCCAGCTCAGCGGACAATATGAACACTGAAGCTTTCTTT. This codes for CASSADNMNTEAFF.

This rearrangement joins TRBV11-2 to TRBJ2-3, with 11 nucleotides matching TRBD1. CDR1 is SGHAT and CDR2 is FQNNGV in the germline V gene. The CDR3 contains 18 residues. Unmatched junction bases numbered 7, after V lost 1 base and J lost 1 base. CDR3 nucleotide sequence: TGTGCCAGCAGCTTAGGGTGGGGGACAGGGGGTGGCACAGATACGCAGTATTTT. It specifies CASSLGWGTGGGTDTQYF.

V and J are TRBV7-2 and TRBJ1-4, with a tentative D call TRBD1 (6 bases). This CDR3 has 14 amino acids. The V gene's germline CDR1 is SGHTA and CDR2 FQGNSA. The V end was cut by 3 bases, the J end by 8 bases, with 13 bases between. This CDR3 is CASSFSVQGEKLFF. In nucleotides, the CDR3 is TGTGCCAGCAGCTTTTCAGTCCAGGGGGAAAAACTGTTTTTT.

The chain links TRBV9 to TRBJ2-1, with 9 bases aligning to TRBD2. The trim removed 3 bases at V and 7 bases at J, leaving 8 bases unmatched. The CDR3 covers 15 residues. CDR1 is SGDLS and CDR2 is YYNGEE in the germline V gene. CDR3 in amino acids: CASSGAGTSFNEQFF. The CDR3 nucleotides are TGTGCCAGCAGCGGCGCCGGGACTAGCTTTAATGAGCAGTTCTTC.

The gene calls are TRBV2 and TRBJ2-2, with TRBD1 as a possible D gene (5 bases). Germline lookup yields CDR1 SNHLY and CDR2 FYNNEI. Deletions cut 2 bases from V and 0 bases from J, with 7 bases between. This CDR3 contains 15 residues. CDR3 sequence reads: CASSERGTNTGELFF. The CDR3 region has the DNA TGTGCCAGCAGTGAAAGGGGCACGAACACCGGGGAGCTGTTTTTT.

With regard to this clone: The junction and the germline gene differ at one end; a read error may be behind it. Written as DNA, the CDR3 is TGTTCCAGCAGCAAGGACAGGGAGGGGAGCTTCTTT. As protein: CSSSKDREGSFF. V is TRBV7-9 and J is TRBJ1-1; TRBD1 matches 8 bases. Germline CDR1 and CDR2: SEHNR and FQNEAQ (reference sequence). The CDR3 has 12 amino acids.

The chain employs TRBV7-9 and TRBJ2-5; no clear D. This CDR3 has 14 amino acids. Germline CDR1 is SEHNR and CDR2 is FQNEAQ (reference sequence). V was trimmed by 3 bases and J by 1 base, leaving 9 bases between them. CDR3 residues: CASSFQHRQETQYF. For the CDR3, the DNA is TGTGCCAGCAGCTTCCAACACCGCCAAGAGACCCAGTACTTC.

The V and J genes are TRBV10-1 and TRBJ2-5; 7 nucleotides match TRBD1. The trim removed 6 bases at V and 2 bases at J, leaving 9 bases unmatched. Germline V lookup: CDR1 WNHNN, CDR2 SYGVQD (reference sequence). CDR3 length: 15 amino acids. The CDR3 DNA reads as TGCGCCAGCAGATCCCGAGGGACAGCACAAGAGACCCAGTACTTC. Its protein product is CASRSRGTAQETQYF.

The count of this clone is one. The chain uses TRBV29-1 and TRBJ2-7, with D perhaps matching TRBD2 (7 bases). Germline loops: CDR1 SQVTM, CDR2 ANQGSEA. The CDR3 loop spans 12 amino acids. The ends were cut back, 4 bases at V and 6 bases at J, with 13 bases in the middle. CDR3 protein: CSVGGGPLEQYF. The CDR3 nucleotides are TGCAGCGTTGGGGGGGGGCCCCTCGAGCAGTACTTC.

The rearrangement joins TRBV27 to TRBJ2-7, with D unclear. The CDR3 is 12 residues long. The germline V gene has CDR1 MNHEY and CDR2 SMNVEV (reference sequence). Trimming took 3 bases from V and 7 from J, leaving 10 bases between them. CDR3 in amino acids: CASSLPAREQYF. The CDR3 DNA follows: TGTGCCAGCAGTTTGCCCGCTAGGGAGCAGTACTTC.

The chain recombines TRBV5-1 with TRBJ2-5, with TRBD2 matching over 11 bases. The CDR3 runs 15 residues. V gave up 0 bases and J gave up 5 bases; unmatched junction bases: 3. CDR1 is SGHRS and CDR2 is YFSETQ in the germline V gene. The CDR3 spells CASSLVASGGETQYF. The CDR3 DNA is TGCGCCAGCAGCTTGGTGGCTAGCGGGGGGGAGACCCAGTACTTC.

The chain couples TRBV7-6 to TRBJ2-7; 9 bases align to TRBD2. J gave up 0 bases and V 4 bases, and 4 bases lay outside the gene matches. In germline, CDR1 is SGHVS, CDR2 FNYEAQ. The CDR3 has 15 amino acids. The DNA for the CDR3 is TGTGCCAGCAGCTCACTAGCGGGCCCCTCCTACGAGCAGTACTTC. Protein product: CASSSLAGPSYEQYF.

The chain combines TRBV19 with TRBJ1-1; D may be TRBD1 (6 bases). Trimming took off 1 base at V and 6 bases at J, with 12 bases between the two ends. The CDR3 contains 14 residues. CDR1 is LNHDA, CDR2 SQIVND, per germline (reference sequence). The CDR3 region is CASSIGGRGPEAFF. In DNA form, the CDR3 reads TGTGCCAGTAGTATAGGGGGGCGAGGTCCTGAAGCTTTCTTT.

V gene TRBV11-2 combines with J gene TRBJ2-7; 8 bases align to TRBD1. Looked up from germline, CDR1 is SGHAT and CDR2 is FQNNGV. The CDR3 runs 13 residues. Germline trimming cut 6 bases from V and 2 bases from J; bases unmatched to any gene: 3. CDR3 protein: CASRGQGTYEQYF. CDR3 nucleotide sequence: TGTGCCAGCAGAGGACAGGGCACCTACGAGCAGTACTTC.

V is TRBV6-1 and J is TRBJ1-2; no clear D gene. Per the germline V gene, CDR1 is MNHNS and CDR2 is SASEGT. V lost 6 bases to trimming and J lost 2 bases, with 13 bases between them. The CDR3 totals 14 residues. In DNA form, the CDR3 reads TGTGCCAGCAGGGAGGGCGACTTGAACTATGGCTACACCTTC. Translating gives CASREGDLNYGYTF.

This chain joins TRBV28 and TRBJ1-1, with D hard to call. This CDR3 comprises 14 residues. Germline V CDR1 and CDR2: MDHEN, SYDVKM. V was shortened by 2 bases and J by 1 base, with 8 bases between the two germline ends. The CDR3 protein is CASSLGGENTEAFF. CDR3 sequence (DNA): TGTGCCAGCAGTTTAGGAGGTGAGAACACTGAAGCTTTCTTT.